These 18 T cell receptor beta chains originate from one sample sequenced in a study of glioma-infiltrating T cells. Amplification of TCR alpha and beta CDR3 regions from RNA used iRepertoire nested multiplex PCR. From the multiplex PCR reads, TCRdb called clonotypes with MiXCR, one entry per CDR3 protein. The sample yields about 140,000 distinct CDR3 sequences, about two fifths seen once. Source material: glioma tissue, nonneoplastic brain tissue, or PBMCs (not recorded which). These receptors came from a human donor with low-grade glioma or glioblastoma, undergoing nonglioma brain surgery, or in good health (not recorded which).

This clonotype was seen a handful of times. V gene TRBV6-1 combines with J gene TRBJ2-7; 9 nucleotides line up with TRBD2. The CDR3 length is 14 residues. Germline V gene data show CDR1 as MNHNS and CDR2 as SASEGT. V lost 5 bases to trimming and J lost 6 bases; unmatched junction nucleotides: 8. The CDR3 coding sequence is TGTGCCAGCAGTTTAGCGGGAGAACGCTCCGAGCAGTACTTC. Its translation: CASSLAGERSEQYF.

The sample holds a few counts of this clonotype. The V call is TRBV10-3, the J call TRBJ1-1; no firm D call. Germline V gene lookup returns CDR1 ENHRY and CDR2 SYGVKD. Trimming shortened V by 10 bases and J by 4 bases, and 13 bases separated the two germline ends. The CDR3 sequence is 12 residues long. In DNA, the CDR3 is TGTGCCACCAGGTGGTCTCCCACTGAAGCTTTCTTT. Translating it yields CATRWSPTEAFF.

This clonotype was detected once. The chain has TRBV6-1 and TRBJ2-3, with D tentatively TRBD2 (6 bases). The V gene lost 8 bases and the J gene lost 4 bases, with 13 bases spanning the gap. Germline V gene sequence: CDR1 MNHNS, CDR2 SASEGT. This CDR3 spans 13 amino acids. DNA for the CDR3: TGTGCCAGCTGGGGGGTCGGGGCAGATACGCAGTATTTT. This sequence encodes CASWGVGADTQYF.

A few counts support this clonotype. V usage is TRBV7-9 and J usage is TRBJ1-2, with D maybe TRBD1 (5 bases). In germline, CDR1 is SEHNR, CDR2 FQNEAQ (reference sequence). The V end was cut by 1 base, the J end by 7 bases, with 10 bases between. The CDR3 loop spans 13 amino acids. CDR3 amino acids: CASSLGLTAGYTF. CDR3 bases: TGTGCCAGCAGCTTAGGACTGACAGCTGGCTACACCTTC.

The rearrangement links TRBV11-2 to TRBJ2-2, with no clear D. CDR1 and CDR2 from the germline V gene are SGHAT and FQNNGV. V was trimmed by 5 bases and J by 7 bases, leaving 17 bases between them. The CDR3 runs to 15 residues. CDR3 sequence reads: CASSLQGSTGGELFF. The CDR3 region has the DNA TGTGCCAGCAGCCTACAAGGCTCGACGGGCGGGGAGCTGTTTTTT.

The chain uses TRBV20-1 and TRBJ2-7, with D possibly TRBD1 on 5 matching bases. Germline values: CDR1 DFQATT, CDR2 SNEGSKA (reference sequence). This CDR3 is 13 amino acids long. V was pared by 8 bases and J by 0 bases, with 14 bases between. The CDR3 reads CSLREGNSYEQYF. CDR3 DNA: TGCAGTCTCAGGGAAGGCAACTCCTACGAGCAGTACTTC.

This sequence joins TRBV6-6 and TRBJ2-7; possible D gene TRBD1, 5 bases. The CDR3 is 14 amino acids. Trimming stripped 0 bases from V and 3 bases from J, with 9 bases between. The germline V gene encodes CDR1 MNHNY and CDR2 SVGAGI (reference sequence). DNA of the CDR3: TGTGCCAGCAGTTACTCCAGGGTAGGCTACGAGCAGTACTTC. It codes for CASSYSRVGYEQYF.

The J gene is TRBJ2-3, the V gene TRBV11-2, with D maybe TRBD2 (6 bases). The length of the CDR3 is 18 residues. V was pared by 3 bases and J by 1 base, with 20 bases between. Germline CDR1 and CDR2: SGHAT and FQNNGV. Here the CDR3 DNA reads TGTGCCAGCAGCTTCGGGCCCTGGGGGACTGGGGGCACAGATACGCAGTATTTT. Its translation: CASSFGPWGTGGTDTQYF.

The rearrangement joins TRBV12-3 or TRBV12-4 to TRBJ2-1; 10 nucleotides match TRBD2. J lost 5 bases, V lost 2 bases, and 6 bases had no gene match. The CDR3 is 16 residues long. The CDR3 DNA reads as TGTGCCAGCAGTTTAAGGTTCCTAGCGGGGGACAATGAGCAGTTCTTC. This gives the protein CASSLRFLAGDNEQFF.

This chain's CDR3 is CASSPGVNQPQHF. In DNA, the CDR3 is TGTGCCAGCAGCCCCGGTGTAAATCAGCCCCAGCATTTT. This chain connects TRBV11-2 to TRBJ1-5; D uncertain. Germline CDR1 and CDR2: SGHAT and FQNNGV. The CDR3 spans 13 residues. Trimming stripped 5 bases from V and 4 bases from J, with 9 bases between.

This clonotype was counted between two and nine times. The J gene is TRBJ2-3, the V gene TRBV20-1, with D hard to call. Germline-derived CDR1 and CDR2 are DFQATT and SNEGSKA (reference sequence). The CDR3 is 10 amino acids. CDR3 nucleotide sequence: TGCAGCGCAGCTAGAGATACGCAGTATTTT. Its translation is CSAARDTQYF.

V is TRBV7-2 and J is TRBJ2-1; TRBD2 matches at 11 bases. This CDR3 has 18 residues. Unmatched junction bases numbered 6, after V lost 2 bases and J lost 0 bases. The V gene's germline CDR1 is SGHTA and CDR2 FQGNSA. DNA for the CDR3: TGTGCCAGCAGCTTATCGGGACTAGCGGTCAGCTCCTACAATGAGCAGTTCTTC. It specifies CASSLSGLAVSSYNEQFF.

This clonotype was seen a handful of times. The rearrangement links TRBV28 to TRBJ2-7, with 7 nucleotides matching TRBD1. This CDR3 has 14 amino acids. The J segment lost 2 bases and the V segment lost 6 bases, leaving 7 bases of the junction unmatched. From germline, CDR1 is MDHEN and CDR2 SYDVKM. The CDR3: CASRPGQTTYEQYF. The CDR3 DNA follows: TGTGCCAGCAGGCCGGGACAGACAACCTACGAGCAGTACTTC.

The chain has TRBV4-1 and TRBJ2-5; D is ambiguous. The length of the CDR3 is 15 residues. Trimming stripped 1 base from V and 4 bases from J, with 13 bases between. The germline V gene encodes CDR1 MGHRA and CDR2 YSYEKL. CDR3 sequence (DNA): TGCGCCAGCAGCCAAGGCCTGGCAGGTCGAGAGACCCAGTACTTC. It specifies CASSQGLAGRETQYF.

This chain connects TRBV6-2 or TRBV6-3 to TRBJ2-1; 10 positions match TRBD2. With V trimmed by 8 bases and J by 8 bases, 12 bases remained unmatched. This CDR3 comprises 15 residues. CDR1 MNHEY and CDR2 SVGEGT come from the germline V gene. The CDR3 DNA sequence: TGTGCCAGCGGACGACTGCTAGCGGGAGTAGATGAGCAGTTCTTC. Translation: CASGRLLAGVDEQFF.

This clonotype was picked up a small number of times. J is TRBJ1-1 and V is TRBV19; D may be TRBD1 (5 bases). The CDR3 loop spans 12 amino acids. Between the trimmed V and J ends, which lost 6 bases and 3 bases, there was a span of 8 bases. Germline V lookup: CDR1 LNHDA, CDR2 SQIVND (reference sequence). The CDR3: CASRGAYTEAFF. CDR3 nucleotide sequence: TGTGCCAGTAGAGGGGCGTACACTGAAGCTTTCTTT.

For this clonotype: A read error may explain this, as a much larger clone is one base away. The chain has TRBV6-1 and TRBJ2-3; a weak D match, TRBD2 (5 bases). The CDR3 covers 14 residues. V was clipped by 7 bases and J by 0 bases, with 11 bases between them. Germline values: CDR1 MNHNS, CDR2 SASEGT. DNA of the CDR3: TGTGCCAGCAAAGAGGGATTGAGCACAGATACGCAGTATTTT. Translation: CASKEGLSTDTQYF.

The chain links TRBV10-3 to TRBJ1-1; 7 positions agree with TRBD1. The J segment lost 4 bases and the V segment lost 11 bases, leaving 16 bases of the junction unmatched. The CDR3 consists of 15 residues. Germline CDR1 is ENHRY and CDR2 is SYGVKD. CDR3 DNA sequence: TGTGCCTCGACGACCACCGGGACAGACTTCACTGAAGCTTTCTTT. This encodes CASTTTGTDFTEAFF.